Listed below are T cell receptor beta chains from one sample, sequenced in a study of blood T cell repertoires in COVID-19. The table came from immunoSEQ multiplex PCR; TCRdb's copy has only in-frame clones and leaves some out. This table holds under 300,000 clones, roughly 83% found once. The sequenced sample was peripheral blood. These receptors were obtained from a woman of 80 years or more with acute or convalescent COVID-19. Each CDR3 is given with its conserved first and last residue. Each record gives: J gene, D gene, V gene, CDR3 protein. The D gene is left open where the match is weak.

J: TRBJ2-7; D: TRBD1; V: TRBV5-6; CDR3: CASSSGQGLNEQYF
J: TRBJ2-3; D: NA; V: TRBV11-2; CDR3: CASSLDGASTDTQYF
J: TRBJ1-1; D: TRBD1; V: TRBV2; CDR3: CASSPLGGRNTEAFF
J: TRBJ2-3; D: TRBD2; V: TRBV5-6; CDR3: CASSLVAGGGTDTQYF
J: TRBJ1-2; D: TRBD1; V: TRBV19; CDR3: CASSLGRVQGINYGYTF
J: TRBJ2-1; D: TRBD2; V: TRBV3-1/TRBV3-2; CDR3: CASRIAGGTNNEQFF
J: TRBJ2-1; D: NA; V: TRBV19; CDR3: CASMGQNYNEQFF
J: TRBJ2-3; D: TRBD2; V: TRBV10-3; CDR3: CAISGGRSTDTQYF
J: TRBJ2-7; D: NA; V: TRBV5-1; CDR3: CASSWGGHEGYEQYF
J: TRBJ1-1; D: NA; V: TRBV29-1; CDR3: CSVGQPEAFF
J: TRBJ2-1; D: TRBD2; V: TRBV5-4; CDR3: CASSLLPSGGGEQFF
J: TRBJ2-1; D: TRBD2; V: TRBV6-1; CDR3: CASSDVLAGAYNEQFF
J: TRBJ2-2; D: NA; V: TRBV12-5; CDR3: CASGLPFGSANTGELFF
J: TRBJ2-2; D: TRBD1; V: TRBV30; CDR3: CAWKGTANTGELFF
J: TRBJ1-1; D: TRBD1; V: TRBV10-1; CDR3: CASKGQVFKNTEAFF
J: TRBJ1-1; D: NA; V: TRBV12-3/TRBV12-4; CDR3: CASSDRLEAFF
J: TRBJ2-7; D: NA; V: TRBV3-1/TRBV3-2; CDR3: CASSQDPPYEQYF
J: TRBJ1-2; D: TRBD1; V: TRBV2; CDR3: CASSEGGQQSYGYTF
J: TRBJ1-4; D: NA; V: TRBV9; CDR3: CASSVAGGGFEKLFF
J: TRBJ2-7; D: TRBD2; V: TRBV28; CDR3: CASSLPGLASYEQYF
J: TRBJ2-1; D: TRBD2; V: TRBV14; CDR3: CASSPGTSGVREQFF
J: TRBJ1-2; D: TRBD1; V: TRBV19; CDR3: CASSTPGQGNYGYTF
J: TRBJ1-2; D: NA; V: TRBV7-3; CDR3: CASSLVAGSNYGYTF
J: TRBJ1-2; D: TRBD1; V: TRBV5-1; CDR3: CASSLPKDRASEGYTF
J: TRBJ1-5; D: NA; V: TRBV18; CDR3: CASSPSSSNQPQHF
J: TRBJ2-6; D: NA; V: TRBV28; CDR3: CASQQGQSGANVLTF
J: TRBJ2-5; D: TRBD2; V: TRBV7-3; CDR3: CASSLAGGETQYF
J: TRBJ1-2; D: TRBD1; V: TRBV28; CDR3: CASSLSIGTGGTYGYTF
J: TRBJ2-7; D: TRBD1; V: TRBV20-1; CDR3: CSASLTGNYEQYF
J: TRBJ2-2; D: NA; V: TRBV19; CDR3: CASSIAGDTGELFF
J: TRBJ1-3; D: NA; V: TRBV28; CDR3: CASRTGGNTIYF
J: TRBJ2-6; D: NA; V: TRBV7-3; CDR3: CASSPWPGDPSGANVLTF
J: TRBJ1-6; D: NA; V: TRBV2; CDR3: CASSPEGGSYNSPLHF
J: TRBJ2-7; D: TRBD2; V: TRBV28; CDR3: CASRLGLAGGPEQYF
J: TRBJ1-5; D: TRBD1; V: TRBV5-5; CDR3: CASSQGQGYQPQHF
J: TRBJ1-5; D: NA; V: TRBV6-5; CDR3: CASTSRGAYQPQHF
J: TRBJ1-1; D: NA; V: TRBV5-1; CDR3: CASSPTGLMNTEAFF
J: TRBJ1-6; D: NA; V: TRBV27; CDR3: CASSSAAGVGSPLHF
J: TRBJ1-3; D: TRBD1; V: TRBV6-5; CDR3: CASSRGQALGNTIYF
J: TRBJ2-7; D: NA; V: TRBV29-1; CDR3: CSVAQQGPYEQYF
J: TRBJ1-3; D: NA; V: TRBV7-2; CDR3: CASSLNTGNTIYF
J: TRBJ2-7; D: TRBD1; V: TRBV4-1; CDR3: CASSQGSGGNYEQYF
J: TRBJ1-6; D: NA; V: TRBV7-9; CDR3: CASSLDTGHANSPLHF
J: TRBJ2-2; D: NA; V: TRBV19; CDR3: CASSAGVLNTGELFF
J: TRBJ2-7; D: NA; V: TRBV7-2; CDR3: CASSLAGRLTEQYF
J: TRBJ1-5; D: TRBD1; V: TRBV19; CDR3: CASSDRVNQPQHF
J: TRBJ1-2; D: NA; V: TRBV18; CDR3: CASSPEPGGANYGYTF